A selection of T cell receptor beta chains follows, all from one sample in a study of cytotoxic CD8 clonotypes in ibrutinib-treated CLL. The repertoire was sequenced with immunoSEQ multiplex PCR; TCRdb's copy has only in-frame clones and lacks some. The sample has approximately 25,000 clones, 69% seen once. The sequences come from PBMCs, collected at disease progression, from a patient treated with ibrutinib. The source is a human donor with chronic lymphocytic leukemia. CDR3s include the opening cysteine and the closing phenylalanine or tryptophan. D genes are given only for firm matches. Expanded clones are given a class, and other clones once, few, many or no size at all.

TRBV11-2	TRBJ2-2	.	few	TGTGCCAGCAGCTTGAGGGATACCGGGGAGCTGTTTTTT	CASSLRDTGELFF
TRBV2	TRBJ2-5	TRBD1	.	TGTGCCAGCAGTGAATCCGGGACAGGGACCCAAAGACTTGAGACCCAGTACTTC	CASSESGTGTQRLETQYF
TRBV18	TRBJ2-1	TRBD1	.	TGTGCCAGCTCACGAGGGACAGGGGGCGAAAATGAGCAGTTCTTC	CASSRGTGGENEQFF
TRBV5-1	TRBJ2-3	TRBD2	.	TGCGCCAGCAGCTTGGGGCTAGCGGGGGGAGATACGCAGTATTTT	CASSLGLAGGDTQYF
TRBV7-9	TRBJ2-7	TRBD1	once	TGTGCCAGCAGCTTGTTCAGTACCCGGGACAGGGCCTACGAGCAGTACTTC	CASSLFSTRDRAYEQYF
TRBV27	TRBJ2-3	TRBD1	.	TGTGCCAGCAGGATGGGACAGGGTCTAGATACGCAGTATTTT	CASRMGQGLDTQYF
TRBV27	TRBJ1-5	TRBD1	.	TGTGCCAGCAAGGGTCTGACAGGGAATCAGCCCCAGCATTTT	CASKGLTGNQPQHF
TRBV19	TRBJ2-2	TRBD2	.	TGTGCCGCCGAAGGGGTAGCGGGGGGCCGGCCGGAGCTGTTTTTT	CAAEGVAGGRPELFF
TRBV5-4	TRBJ1-2	.	.	TGTGCCAGCAGTAGGTTAGAGTCAGAAGGCTACACCTTC	CASSRLESEGYTF
TRBV4-1	TRBJ1-1	TRBD1	.	TGCGCCAGCAGCGAAACGAACAGGGGTAACACTGAAGCTTTCTTT	CASSETNRGNTEAFF
TRBV4-2	TRBJ1-1	.	once	TGTGCCAGCAGCCAAGATAGGTACCTGGACACTGAAGCTTTCTTT	CASSQDRYLDTEAFF
TRBV18	TRBJ1-1	.	.	TGTGCCAGCTCACCCTCGGGGGGGTCTGAAGCTTTCTTT	CASSPSGGSEAFF
TRBV10-3	TRBJ1-2	TRBD1	few	TGTGCCATCAGTGAGGACAGGGGCTATGGCTACACCTTC	CAISEDRGYGYTF
TRBV2	TRBJ2-7	TRBD1	.	TGTGCCAGCAGTGAAAACAGGGGTTTCGACGAGCAGTACTTC	CASSENRGFDEQYF
TRBV27	TRBJ1-1	.	.	TGTGCCAGCAGTTTATCCCCAACTTATGGGTCCACTGAAGCTTTCTTT	CASSLSPTYGSTEAFF
TRBV19	TRBJ2-7	TRBD1	.	TGTGCCAGTAGTCGGCCGGGACAGGGTGTCTACGAGCAGTACTTC	CASSRPGQGVYEQYF
TRBV2	TRBJ1-4	.	.	TGTGCCAGCAGTGTAAGGGGTCGGAGCGAAAAACTGTTTTTT	CASSVRGRSEKLFF
TRBV19	TRBJ1-2	.	.	TGTGCCAGTAGCACCCGCAGGGGTCCTTCAGAAATATATGGCTACACCTTC	CASSTRRGPSEIYGYTF
TRBV7-9	TRBJ2-3	TRBD2	.	TGTGCCAGCAGCTTGGGCGGGGGGGCTTCAGATACGCAGTATTTT	CASSLGGGASDTQYF
TRBV4-2	TRBJ1-3	TRBD1	.	TGTGCCAGCACATTGGGACAGGGGGCAGGCGGAAACACCATATATTTT	CASTLGQGAGGNTIYF
TRBV9	TRBJ2-7	.	.	TGTGCCAGCAGCGTAGCGGGGGAAACCTACGAGCAGTACTTC	CASSVAGETYEQYF
TRBV5-1	TRBJ1-2	.	few	TGCGCCAGCAGTCCGACCTCTTCCTATGGCTACACCTTC	CASSPTSSYGYTF
TRBV27	TRBJ2-7	.	.	TGTGCCAGCAGTCCCGGACCGACCTACGAGCAGTACTTC	CASSPGPTYEQYF
TRBV6-5	TRBJ1-3	TRBD1	once	TGTGCCAGCAGTTACGACAGGGGGGGAGGAAACACCATATATTTT	CASSYDRGGGNTIYF
TRBV7-9	TRBJ1-1	.	.	TGTGCCAGCAGCACCACGGCGGGGGCGCACACTGAAGCTTTCTTT	CASSTTAGAHTEAFF
TRBV5-8	TRBJ2-7	TRBD1	.	TGTGCCAGCAGCCAAGGACAGGCGGGCTCCGAGCAGTACTTC	CASSQGQAGSEQYF
TRBV27	TRBJ1-2	TRBD1	.	TGTGCCAGCAGTTTATCAACAGGGGGCCCGCCGAAATATGGCTACACCTTC	CASSLSTGGPPKYGYTF
TRBV7-9	TRBJ2-3	TRBD1	.	TGTGCCAGCAGCTCATGGACAGGGCTTGACACAGATACGCAGTATTTT	CASSSWTGLDTDTQYF
TRBV4-3	TRBJ2-3	.	.	TGCGCCAGCAGCCAAGATTACCGAGTTATCGATACGCAGTATTTT	CASSQDYRVIDTQYF
TRBV11-2	TRBJ1-1	.	many	TGTGCCAGCAGCCAGGTGGGAATTCGCACTGAAGCTTTCTTT	CASSQVGIRTEAFF
TRBV19	TRBJ1-1	TRBD1	.	TGTGCCAGTAGTACCGTCACAGGGGGCTACACTGAAGCTTTCTTT	CASSTVTGGYTEAFF
TRBV6-6	TRBJ2-7	.	.	TGTGCCAGCAGGTTACGTCCCGGGGACTACGAGCAGTACTTC	CASRLRPGDYEQYF
TRBV2	TRBJ2-7	.	.	TGTGCCAGCAGTGAGGGCAACCTCCGCTACGAGCAGTACTTC	CASSEGNLRYEQYF
TRBV18	TRBJ2-7	.	.	TGTGCCAGCTCAATCAACAGGGATGGCGAGCAGTACTTC	CASSINRDGEQYF
TRBV7-9	TRBJ1-4	TRBD1	.	TGTGCCAGCAGCTACCCACAGGGGACGCTTGAAAAACTGTTTTTT	CASSYPQGTLEKLFF
TRBV2	TRBJ1-1	TRBD1	.	TGTGCCAGCAGCGATCCAGGACAGGGCCCTAACACTGAAGCTTTCTTT	CASSDPGQGPNTEAFF
TRBV7-3	TRBJ1-6	.	.	TGTGCCAGCAGCTTTACGATAGGTTCACCCCTCCACTTT	CASSFTIGSPLHF
TRBV7-6	TRBJ2-5	.	.	TGTGCCAGCAGCTTAGCAGGACATGCGCAAGAGACCCAGTACTTC	CASSLAGHAQETQYF
TRBV10-3	TRBJ2-7	.	few	TGTGCCATCAGTGATATGTGGGAGCAGTACTTC	CAISDMWEQYF
TRBV7-9	TRBJ2-3	TRBD1	.	TGTGCCACCGCGCCGGGACAGGTGGGGGGAGATACGCAGTATTTT	CATAPGQVGGDTQYF
TRBV4-1	TRBJ2-2	.	.	TGCGCCAGCAGCCCTCCCCCTGGTAGAGCGAACACCGGGGAGCTGTTTTTT	CASSPPPGRANTGELFF
TRBV28	TRBJ2-7	.	.	TGTGCCAGCAGTTTATCTCTCCGCTACGAGCAGTACTTC	CASSLSLRYEQYF
TRBV5-6	TRBJ1-1	.	.	TGTGCCAGCAGCCTGGGGGTGGCGGACACTGAAGCTTTCTTT	CASSLGVADTEAFF